This TCR beta chain appears in the sequencing data of a study of cytomegalovirus exposure and HLA in healthy donors. Regarding the study as a whole: The listing of 150 to 200 TCR beta chains classed them as cytomegalovirus-associated.

V shed 5 bases and J 7 bases; nucleotides not matched to a gene: 3. Germline-derived CDR1 and CDR2 are SEHNR and FQNEAQ (reference sequence). This CDR3 spans 15 amino acids. The PCR used 60 Vbeta and 13 Jbeta primers. The assay was immunoSEQ multiplex PCR, and TCRdb's table has in-frame clones only and misses some. The sample has roughly 200,000 clones, more than 75% seen once; the top ten hold around 3.5%. As for this clone: The antigen remains unidentified.

The receptor comes from a man aged 35-49 years in good health and CMV-seropositive. The V and J genes are TRBV7-9 and TRBJ2-1, with 15 bases identical to TRBD2. The sequenced sample consisted of PBMCs. The CDR3: CASSQGTSGRNEQFF. The CDR3 nucleotides read TGTGCCAGCAGCCAAGGGACTAGCGGGAGGAATGAGCAGTTCTTC.